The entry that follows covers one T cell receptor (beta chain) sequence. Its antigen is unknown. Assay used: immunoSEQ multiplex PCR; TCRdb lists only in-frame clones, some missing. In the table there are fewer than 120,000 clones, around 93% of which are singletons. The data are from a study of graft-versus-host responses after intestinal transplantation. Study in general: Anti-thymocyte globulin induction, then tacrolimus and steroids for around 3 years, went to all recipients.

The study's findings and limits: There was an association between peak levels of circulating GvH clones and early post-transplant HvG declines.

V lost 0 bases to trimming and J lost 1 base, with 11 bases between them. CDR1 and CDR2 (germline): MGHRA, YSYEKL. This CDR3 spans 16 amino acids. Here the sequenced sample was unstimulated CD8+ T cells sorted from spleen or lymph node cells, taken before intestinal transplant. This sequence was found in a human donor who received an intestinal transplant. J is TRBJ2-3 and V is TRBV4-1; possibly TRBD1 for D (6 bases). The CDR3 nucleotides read TGCGCCAGCAGCCAAGAGAGGGGGTTTGGCACAGATACGCAGTATTTT. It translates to CASSQERGFGTDTQYF.